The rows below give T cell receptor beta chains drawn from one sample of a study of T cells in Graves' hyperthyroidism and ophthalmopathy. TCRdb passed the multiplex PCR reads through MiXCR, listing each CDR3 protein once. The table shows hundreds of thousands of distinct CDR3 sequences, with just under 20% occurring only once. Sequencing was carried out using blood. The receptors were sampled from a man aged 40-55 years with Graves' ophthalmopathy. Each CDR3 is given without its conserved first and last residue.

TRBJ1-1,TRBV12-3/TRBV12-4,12,ASSRAVVNTEAF
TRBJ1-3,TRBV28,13,ASSTQAYSGNTIY
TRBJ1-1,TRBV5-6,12,ASTGGVSRTEAF
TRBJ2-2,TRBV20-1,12,SAIIQGAGGELF
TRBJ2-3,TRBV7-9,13,ASSWGGYSTDTQY
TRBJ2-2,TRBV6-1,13,ASSVGRAHTGELF
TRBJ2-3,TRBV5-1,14,ASSLNGRTSTDTQY
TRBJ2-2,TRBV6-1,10,AIPANTGELF
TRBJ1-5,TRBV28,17,ASSPRDRGGYYSNQPQH
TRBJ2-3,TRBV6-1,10,ATLEAADTQY
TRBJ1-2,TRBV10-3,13,AIRPGQPAFYGYT
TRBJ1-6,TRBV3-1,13,ASSHRGSQDSPLH
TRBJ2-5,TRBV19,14,ASSSPRDRGGETQY
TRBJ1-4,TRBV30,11,AWNRRLNEKLF
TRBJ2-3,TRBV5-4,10,ASSFKSDTQY
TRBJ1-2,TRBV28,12,ASTNPGQNYGYT
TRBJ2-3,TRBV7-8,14,ASSPTGTSAADTQY
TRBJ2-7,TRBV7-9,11,ASSPRDYDEQY
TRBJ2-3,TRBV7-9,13,ASSFNSGGTDTQY
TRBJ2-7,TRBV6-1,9,ASSYEGEQY
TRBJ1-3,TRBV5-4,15,ASSLTRGAGSGNTIY
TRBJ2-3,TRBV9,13,ASSTGQILGDTQY
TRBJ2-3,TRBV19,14,ASSIVGGARTDTQY
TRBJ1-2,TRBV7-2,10,ASSSGLAGYT
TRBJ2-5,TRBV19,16,ASGGGSPRGMYQETQY
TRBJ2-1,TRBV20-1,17,SASGQARLAGDVYNEQF
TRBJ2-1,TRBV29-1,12,SVGGLASYNEQF
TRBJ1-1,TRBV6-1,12,ASSHIRGNTEAF
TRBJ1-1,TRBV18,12,ASSPQAENTEAF
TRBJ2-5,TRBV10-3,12,AISELGEQETQY
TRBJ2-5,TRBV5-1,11,ASSVGAQDTQY
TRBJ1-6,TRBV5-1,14,ASSSGTDRNNSPLH